This T cell receptor beta chain was identified in a study of T cell responses to AZD1222 COVID-19 vaccine. Notes on the study in general: Baseline serology detected seropositivity in only five or six AZD1222 recipients. Among vaccine-associated CD4 TCRs, coverage spanned spike, with dominance at 160-218 and 743-854. The donor group comprised mostly white British people and more females; the analysis possibly underestimated clonal diversity.

This CDR3 region has 14 residues. The V gene's germline CDR1 is MDHEN and CDR2 SYDVKM. TCRdb's copy holds only in-frame clones and misses some; the assay was immunoSEQ multiplex PCR. The sample lists more than 95,000 clones; 70% to 90% were seen once. In this sample, this clone turned up a few times. What it binds is unknown. One end of the junction varies from germline; a read error may be responsible. This TCR came from an adult in good health. The genes are TRBV28 and TRBJ2-2; D gene uncertain. The sample in question was peripheral blood, obtained on day 0 of AZD1222 vaccination. CDR3 in amino acids: CASSLPQNPGELFF. The CDR3 coding sequence is TGTGCCAGCAGTTTACCCCAGAACCCCGGGGAGCTGTTTTTT.